Given below is one T cell receptor (beta chain) in context. Its target is unknown. The repertoire was sequenced with immunoSEQ multiplex PCR; TCRdb's copy has only in-frame clones and lacks some. The top ten clones hold 1% to 1.5% of a sample with over 100,000 clones, approximately 89% of them seen once. The data belong to a study of cytomegalovirus exposure and HLA in healthy donors. Study as a whole: The same platform was used for the 120 validation repertoires and the 500 to 700 first-cohort repertoires, a later analysis reported. Overall study results and limits: It was reported that the classifier diagnosed cytomegalovirus status with high specificity and sensitivity in both the original and validation cohorts. Cytomegalovirus-associated TCR beta chains were listed, numbering more than 150. A few chains linked to CMV were shown in vitro to be specific for CMV antigens.

This clonotype was sampled from a woman younger than 35 in good health and CMV-seronegative. Sequenced material: PBMCs.

CDR3 DNA sequence: TGTGCCAGCAGTGACAGCGCTAACTATGGCTACACCTTC. Protein product: CASSDSANYGYTF. The chain carries TRBV2 and TRBJ1-2, with unresolved D. CDR1 is SNHLY and CDR2 is FYNNEI in the germline V gene. The V end lost 3 bases, the J end lost 0 bases, and 5 bases lay between the germline ends. The CDR3 spans 13 residues.